One and the same sample provided the 6 T cell receptor beta chains below, sequenced in a study of blood T cell repertoires in COVID-19. Some clones are missing from TCRdb's copy, which holds only in-frame ones; the method was immunoSEQ multiplex PCR. Here the sample spans a few hundred thousand clones, roughly 89% being singletons. Sequences were obtained from PBMCs or T cells enriched from blood (not recorded which). These receptors were taken from a woman aged 45-60 years who had been exposed to COVID-19.

This chain links TRBV7-9 with TRBJ1-5; 7 nucleotides agree with TRBD1. The germline V gene encodes CDR1 SEHNR and CDR2 FQNEAQ (reference sequence). The CDR3 has 18 amino acids. The V and J ends lost 1 base and 5 bases, in that order; junction bases with no gene match: 14. The CDR3 DNA reads TGTGCCAGCAGCTTAGTTGAATCCGGACAGGTTGTGCATCAGCCCCAGCATTTT. This encodes CASSLVESGQVVHQPQHF.

The sample holds a few counts of this clone. J is TRBJ2-3 and V is TRBV5-8; D remains unclear. Germline CDR1 and CDR2: SGHTS and YDEGEE. V lost 4 bases and J 0 bases, leaving 15 bases between the germline ends. The CDR3 covers 16 residues. CDR3 protein: CASSNLKITSTDTQYF. CDR3 nucleotide sequence: TGTGCCAGCAGCAACTTAAAGATCACTAGCACAGATACGCAGTATTTT.

This clone appeared a single time. V is TRBV6-5 and J is TRBJ2-7, with TRBD2 as a possible D gene (6 bases). The CDR3 totals 14 residues. The germline V gene has CDR1 MNHEY and CDR2 SVGAGI. V was clipped by 7 bases and J by 2 bases, with 15 bases between them. The CDR3 region is CASKTAGGPYEQYF. The DNA of the CDR3 is TGTGCCAGCAAGACAGCGGGCGGCCCCTACGAGCAGTACTTC.

The V call is TRBV3-1 (or the pseudogene TRBV3-2), the J call TRBJ2-7, with D perhaps matching TRBD2 (7 bases). Germline V lookup: CDR1 LGHDT, CDR2 YNNKEL (reference sequence). The germline V and J ends were trimmed by 3 bases and 7 bases, with 13 bases remaining between them. The CDR3 contains 13 residues. CDR3 bases: TGTGCCAGCAGCCAGGGGGGGGGCTGGGAGCAGTACTTC. This encodes CASSQGGGWEQYF.

The chain employs TRBV2 and TRBJ2-3; 10 nucleotides line up with TRBD2. This CDR3 is 16 amino acids long. V trimming: 4 bases; J trimming: 0 bases; junction bases outside the gene matches: 4. The V gene's germline CDR1 is SNHLY and CDR2 FYNNEI. CDR3 sequence (DNA): TGTGCCAGCAGTGCCGGGACTAGCGATAGCACAGATACGCAGTATTTT. Protein sequence: CASSAGTSDSTDTQYF.

The chain carries TRBV12-3 or TRBV12-4 and TRBJ1-2; no clear D gene. Trimming removed 3 bases at V and 4 bases at J, with 9 bases between. The CDR3 contains 13 residues. The CDR3 DNA sequence: TGTGCCAGCAGTTTTCGGGAATCCTATGGCTACACCTTC. Protein product: CASSFRESYGYTF.